This T cell receptor beta chain is from a study of blood T cell repertoires in COVID-19. Trimming removed 5 bases from V and 0 bases from J; junction bases left unmatched: 7. Per the germline V gene, CDR1 is SGHTA and CDR2 is FQGTGA. The length of the CDR3 is 16 residues. This clone was counted once. In the original analysis: Nucleated cell number was recorded as an estimate derived from reference gene primer amplification. Generated by immunoSEQ multiplex PCR, the TCRdb table keeps only in-frame clones and is missing some. The DNA gave D and trimming, while V, J and clone size come from that table. Of 300,000 to 350,000 clones in the sample, roughly 89% were seen once.

Sample: peripheral blood. The V call is TRBV7-3, the J call TRBJ2-1, with TRBD2 matching over 7 bases. The receptor was isolated from a man younger than 45 with COVID-19, enrolled during active disease. The CDR3 loop reads CASSATSASSYNEQFF. For the CDR3, the DNA is TGTGCCAGCAGCGCCACTAGCGCTAGCTCCTACAATGAGCAGTTCTTC.